This TCR beta chain was observed in a study of shared clonotypes between healthy human individuals. Study at large: Three plates were used per donor for CD4 naive, three for CD4 memory, two for CD8 naive and one for CD8 memory.

Study-wide findings and caveats: Lower generation probabilities were found for non-shared clonotypes than for those shared by all four donors.

Repertoires were generated with immunoSEQ multiplex PCR, while TCRdb's copy carries only in-frame clones and drops some. The sample shows nearly 2 million clones, 85% to 95% of them seen only once. Concerning this clone itself: Its antigen is not known.

CD45RO-negative CD8 cells positively selected for CCR7 made up the naive population, which excluded terminally differentiated effector memory CD45RA+ cells. In germline, CDR1 is MGHRA, CDR2 YSYEKL. Trimming cost V 11 bases and J 0 bases; bases outside gene matches: 19. This CDR3 comprises 18 residues. Input material: naive CD8+ T cells sorted from blood. This sequence joins TRBV4-1 and TRBJ2-1, with 7 nucleotides matching TRBD2. The TCR sequence derives from a young man in good health. CDR3 coding DNA: TGCGCCTGCACAGTTACAGCGGGACCCGTCAGCTCCTACAATGAGCAGTTCTTC. It translates to CACTVTAGPVSSYNEQFF.